Following are 32 T cell receptor beta chains from one sample sequenced in a study of blood T cell repertoires in COVID-19. This table comes from immunoSEQ multiplex PCR, and its TCRdb copy is limited to in-frame clones, with some not included. In the table there are around 57,000 clones, 80% to 90% of which are singletons. Material: peripheral blood. These receptors were obtained from a human donor with active COVID-19. The donor label of this sample is uncertain.

The chain joins TRBV9 to TRBJ2-3, with a weak D call TRBD2 (6 bases). Germline-derived CDR1 and CDR2 are SGDLS and YYNGEE. The CDR3 length is 16 residues. V lost 4 bases, J lost 0 bases, and 15 bases lay in between. CDR3 in DNA: TGTGCCAGCAGCCTAAGGCGGGGTCTTAGCACAGATACGCAGTATTTT. Protein: CASSLRRGLSTDTQYF.

This chain links TRBV5-1 with TRBJ2-3, with 9 bases identical to TRBD1. Germline CDR1 SGHRS, CDR2 YFSETQ. The V segment lost 0 bases and the J segment 3 bases; nucleotides outside the gene matches: 8. CDR3 size: 17 residues. CDR3 amino acids: CASSLDPGTGLTDTQYF. CDR3 bases: TGCGCCAGCAGCTTGGATCCCGGGACAGGGTTGACAGATACGCAGTATTTT.

V usage is TRBV3-1 (or the pseudogene TRBV3-2) and J usage is TRBJ2-7; possible D gene TRBD2, 6 bases. Trimming removed 1 base from V and 4 bases from J, with 20 bases in between. The CDR3 is made up of 17 amino acids. Germline V gene sequence: CDR1 LGHDT, CDR2 YNNKEL (reference sequence). In DNA, the CDR3 is TGTGCCAGCAGCCAAGGGGGGGTGATCCGAGAGGGGTACGAGCAGTACTTC. This sequence encodes CASSQGGVIREGYEQYF.

The chain joins TRBV7-8 to TRBJ2-5; 12 bases line up with TRBD2. The CDR3 runs to 15 residues. Germline values: CDR1 SGHVS, CDR2 FQNEAQ. The V segment lost 5 bases and the J segment 1 base; nucleotides outside the gene matches: 2. The CDR3 region is CASSPSGGVQETQYF. In DNA, the CDR3 is TGTGCCAGCAGCCCTAGCGGGGGGGTCCAAGAGACCCAGTACTTC.

This chain joins TRBV30 and TRBJ2-1; D gene ambiguous. Germline V gene lookup returns CDR1 GTSNPN and CDR2 SVGIG (reference sequence). V was clipped by 4 bases and J by 1 base, with 5 bases between them. This CDR3 has 12 amino acids. This chain's CDR3 is CAWKSSYNEQFF. CDR3 bases: TGTGCCTGGAAGAGTTCCTACAATGAGCAGTTCTTC.

The genes are TRBV28 and TRBJ2-5; D is possibly TRBD1 (5 bases). The CDR3 covers 13 residues. Germline CDR1 is MDHEN and CDR2 is SYDVKM. Trimming stripped 9 bases from V and 3 bases from J, with 14 bases between. For the CDR3, the DNA is TGTGCCAGAGGTGCAGGGCCTGAAGAGACCCAGTACTTC. Residues: CARGAGPEETQYF.

This chain links TRBV3-1 (or the pseudogene TRBV3-2) with TRBJ2-5; the D gene is possibly TRBD2 (6 bases). The CDR3 consists of 15 residues. The germline CDR1 and CDR2 sequences are LGHDT and YNNKEL (reference sequence). The V end was cut by 1 base, the J end by 1 base, with 10 bases between. DNA for the CDR3: TGTGCCAGCAGCCAAGCCGGGAGATTCCAAGAGACCCAGTACTTC. This encodes CASSQAGRFQETQYF.

This clone was seen a few times. V gene TRBV15 combines with J gene TRBJ2-1; D not certain. This CDR3 contains 13 residues. Trimming removed 1 base at V and 4 bases at J, with 5 bases between. Germline V CDR1 and CDR2: LNHNV, YYDKDF (reference sequence). The CDR3 region has the DNA TGTGCCACCAGCAGAGGAGGTTACAATGAGCAGTTCTTC. Its protein product is CATSRGGYNEQFF.

CDR3 loop: CAWNQGDSPLHF. Written as DNA, the CDR3 is TGTGCCTGGAACCAGGGGGACTCACCCCTCCACTTT. This chain uses TRBV30 with TRBJ1-6, with 7 nucleotides matching TRBD1. With 4 bases clipped from V and 10 bases from J, the junction kept 4 bases outside the gene matches. The CDR3 totals 12 residues. Germline values: CDR1 GTSNPN, CDR2 SVGIG (reference sequence).

There are a few counts of this clone. V usage is TRBV27 and J usage is TRBJ2-7; 7 bases align to TRBD1. Per the germline V gene, CDR1 is MNHEY and CDR2 is SMNVEV (reference sequence). The CDR3 loop spans 15 amino acids. The V gene end was trimmed by 3 bases and the J gene end by 2 bases; junction bases not matched to a gene: 7. The CDR3 protein is CASSLMTGSPYEQYF. CDR3 nucleotides: TGTGCCAGCAGTTTGATGACAGGGTCCCCCTACGAGCAGTACTTC.

The chain joins TRBV18 to TRBJ1-5; 11 bases map to TRBD1. Losses at the gene ends were 4 bases for V and 6 bases for J; bases not matched to a gene: 8. Germline values: CDR1 KGHSH, CDR2 LQKENI. This CDR3 is built from 16 residues. The DNA of the CDR3 is TGTGCCAGCTCACAGCTGGGACAGGGGGACCGTCAGCCCCAGCATTTT. Protein: CASSQLGQGDRQPQHF.

The chain is built from TRBV9 and TRBJ1-2; D unresolved. This CDR3 is built from 15 residues. Per the germline V gene, CDR1 is SGDLS and CDR2 is YYNGEE. V lost 0 bases to trimming and J lost 1 base, with 10 bases between them. CDR3 amino acids: CASSVGPGFNYGYTF. Here the CDR3 DNA reads TGTGCCAGCAGCGTAGGTCCAGGCTTTAACTATGGCTACACCTTC.

The chain is built from TRBV7-9 and TRBJ2-7; D possibly corresponds to TRBD2 (5 bases). The CDR3 loop spans 14 amino acids. Germline loops: CDR1 SEHNR, CDR2 FQNEAQ (reference sequence). The V gene lost 4 bases and the J gene lost 1 base, with 11 bases spanning the gap. DNA of the CDR3: TGTGCCAGCAGCTCAGACCGGGGATCCTACGAGCAGTACTTC. Encoded protein: CASSSDRGSYEQYF. The full variable domain, rest sourced from reference TRBV7-9 and TRBJ2-7, is DTGVSQNPRHKITKRGQNVTFRCDPISEHNRLYWYRQTLGQGPEFLTYFQNEAQLEKSRLLSDRFSAERPKGSFSTLEIQRTEQGDSAMYLCASSSDRGSYEQYFGPGTRLTVT.

CDR3 in DNA: TGTGCCAGCAGCGAAGATACGGGTAAGAACACTGAAGCTTTCTTT. It codes for CASSEDTGKNTEAFF. The V call is TRBV7-6, the J call TRBJ1-1; the D is unclear. The CDR3 spans 15 residues. The germline gives CDR1 SGHVS, CDR2 FNYEAQ. V was pared by 5 bases and J by 1 base, with 14 bases between.

The chain employs TRBV25-1 and TRBJ2-6; the D gene is possibly TRBD2 (5 bases). The CDR3 is 16 residues long. V gave up 0 bases and J gave up 4 bases, with 10 bases separating them. Per germline, CDR1 MGHDK and CDR2 SYGVNS. The CDR3 region is CASSEYGGSGANVLTF. The CDR3 region has the DNA TGTGCCAGCAGTGAATACGGCGGGTCCGGGGCCAACGTCCTGACTTTC. Using reference TRBV25-1 and TRBJ2-6 for the parts outside the CDR3, the full variable domain is EADIYQTPRYLVIGTGKKITLECSQTMGHDKMYWYQQDPGMELHLIHYSYGVNSTEKGDLSSESTVSRIRTEHFPLTLESARPSHTSQYLCASSEYGGSGANVLTFGAGSRLTVL.

CDR3: CASTFRGRVQWYF. In nucleotides, the CDR3 is TGTGCCAGCACCTTTCGAGGCCGGGTTCAATGGTACTTC. The rearrangement links TRBV5-6 to TRBJ2-4; D not certain. The germline V and J ends were trimmed by 6 bases and 15 bases, with 22 bases remaining between them. Germline V gene sequence: CDR1 SGHDT, CDR2 YYEEEE. The CDR3 is 13 amino acids.

The V and J genes are TRBV7-2 and TRBJ2-5, with 9 bases fitting TRBD1. CDR3 length: 16 amino acids. The germline CDR1 and CDR2 sequences are SGHTA and FQGNSA. The V gene end was trimmed by 5 bases and the J gene end by 2 bases; junction bases not matched to a gene: 9. CDR3 in amino acids: CASSNTGTGIQETQYF. CDR3 DNA sequence: TGTGCCAGCAGCAATACCGGGACAGGGATTCAAGAGACCCAGTACTTC.

This chain uses TRBV9 with TRBJ1-1, with a possible D match to TRBD1 (5 bases). The CDR3 runs to 14 residues. The germline V and J ends were trimmed by 0 bases and 5 bases, with 11 bases remaining between them. Germline V lookup: CDR1 SGDLS, CDR2 YYNGEE. The CDR3 region has the DNA TGTGCCAGCAGCGTAGATCAGGGTCGGACTGAAGCTTTCTTT. The encoded protein is CASSVDQGRTEAFF. Full variable domain (outside the CDR3, taken from reference TRBV9 and TRBJ1-1): DSGVTQTPKHLITATGQRVTLRCSPRSGDLSVYWYQQSLDQGLQFLIQYYNGEERAKGNILERFSAQQFPDLHSELNLSSLELGDSALYFCASSVDQGRTEAFFGQGTRLTVV.

The chain joins TRBV9 to TRBJ2-1; D gene ambiguous. V lost 4 bases to trimming and J lost 5 bases, with 16 bases between them. Germline V gives CDR1 SGDLS, CDR2 YYNGEE. The CDR3 has 15 amino acids. In nucleotides, the CDR3 is TGTGCCAGCAGCCCCCCCCCAGCGAGAGACAATGAGCAGTTCTTC. It codes for CASSPPPARDNEQFF.

The CDR3 spells CASDFAGGRTSPNEQFF. CDR3 in DNA: TGTGCTAGTGACTTTGCCGGAGGGCGGACCAGTCCCAATGAGCAGTTCTTC. This sequence joins TRBV12-5 and TRBJ2-1; a weak D match, TRBD2 (6 bases). The CDR3 loop spans 17 amino acids. Germline V gene data show CDR1 as LGHNT and CDR2 as FRNRAP. V lost 7 bases and J 6 bases, leaving 25 bases between the germline ends. The full variable domain, completed using reference TRBV12-5 and TRBJ2-1, is DARVTQTPRHKVTEMGQEVTMRCQPILGHNTVFWYRQTMMQGLELLAYFRNRAPLDDSGMPKDRFSAEMPDATLATLKIQPSEPRDSAVYFCASDFAGGRTSPNEQFFGPGTRLTVL.

J is TRBJ2-2 and V is TRBV5-4; TRBD1 aligns across 8 bases. Germline CDR1 is SGHNT and CDR2 is YYREEE (reference sequence). V shed 6 bases, J shed 9 bases, and the junction held 7 bases outside the gene matches. The CDR3 is 13 residues long. The CDR3 reads CASNPDRERELFF. The CDR3 nucleotides are TGTGCCAGCAACCCGGACAGGGAGCGGGAGCTGTTTTTT.

The V and J genes are TRBV28 and TRBJ2-3; D possibly corresponds to TRBD2 (6 bases). The V end lost 1 base, the J end lost 4 bases, and 9 bases lay between the germline ends. The CDR3 covers 14 residues. Germline V lookup: CDR1 MDHEN, CDR2 SYDVKM. This CDR3 is CASSLSGEADTQYF. As DNA, the CDR3 is TGTGCCAGCAGTTTATCTGGGGAGGCAGATACGCAGTATTTT.

This clone was detected only once. The V and J genes are TRBV3-1 (or the pseudogene TRBV3-2) and TRBJ1-2, with a possible D match to TRBD1 (5 bases). Germline V lookup: CDR1 LGHDT, CDR2 YNNKEL (reference sequence). V dropped 1 base and J dropped 14 bases, with 14 bases sitting between them. The CDR3 runs to 12 residues. CDR3 in amino acids: CASSQGEGSVTF. CDR3 DNA: TGTGCCAGCAGCCAAGGGGAGGGGTCGGTTACCTTC.

This rearrangement joins TRBV19 to TRBJ2-6, with 9 bases that match TRBD1. The V segment lost 5 bases and the J segment 2 bases; nucleotides outside the gene matches: 4. Germline V gene lookup returns CDR1 LNHDA and CDR2 SQIVND (reference sequence). This CDR3 has 16 amino acids. The DNA of the CDR3 is TGTGCCAGTAGTCAACAGGGGGCGGCTGGGGCCAACGTCCTGACTTTC. Protein: CASSQQGAAGANVLTF.

A few counts support this clone. The chain is built from TRBV7-3 and TRBJ1-6, with a weak D call TRBD1 (5 bases). The CDR3 has 14 amino acids. V lost 4 bases and J 7 bases, leaving 11 bases between the germline ends. Germline CDR1 is SGHTA and CDR2 is FQGTGA. The CDR3 bases are TGTGCCAGCAGCTCGCAGGGTGGGAATTCACCCCTCCACTTT. Amino acids: CASSSQGGNSPLHF.

The rearrangement uses TRBV20-1 and TRBJ1-2; 8 positions agree with TRBD1. V shed 3 bases and J 4 bases; nucleotides not matched to a gene: 13. Germline CDR1 reads DFQATT; CDR2 reads SNEGSKA (reference sequence). CDR3 length: 16 amino acids. CDR3: CSASKPGGVVIYGYTF. The CDR3 DNA reads as TGCAGTGCTAGTAAGCCAGGGGGCGTCGTAATCTATGGCTACACCTTC.

The J gene is TRBJ2-3, the V gene TRBV27; 13 bases line up with TRBD2. CDR1 is MNHEY, CDR2 SMNVEV, per germline (reference sequence). This CDR3 has 15 amino acids. V lost 6 bases, J lost 3 bases, and 3 bases stayed unmatched. The CDR3 DNA reads as TGTGCCAGCAGCATGGGACTAGCGGGGACAGATACGCAGTATTTT. Its translation: CASSMGLAGTDTQYF.

The chain uses TRBV9 and TRBJ2-1; D is unclear. Germline-derived CDR1 and CDR2 are SGDLS and YYNGEE. Trimming stripped 9 bases from V and 8 bases from J, with 24 bases between. There are 15 residues in the CDR3. The CDR3 nucleotides read TGTGCCATCAACTTTCATCGGCGTCTGGCGGATGAGCAGTTCTTC. It codes for CAINFHRRLADEQFF.

This chain connects TRBV6-6 to TRBJ2-2; 7 positions agree with TRBD1. The CDR3 loop spans 14 amino acids. V lost 8 bases, J lost 5 bases, and 8 bases stayed unmatched. From germline, CDR1 is MNHNY and CDR2 SVGAGI (reference sequence). This CDR3 reads CASGERGQTGELFF. CDR3 coding DNA: TGTGCCAGCGGGGAAAGGGGGCAAACCGGGGAGCTGTTTTTT.

The CDR3 reads CASSAIRDMAYF. The CDR3 nucleotides are TGTGCCAGCTCAGCTATAAGGGACATGGCGTACTTC. The J gene is TRBJ2-4, the V gene TRBV18; a weak D match, TRBD1 (6 bases). Trimming removed 5 bases at V and 15 bases at J, with 17 bases between. Germline V CDR1 and CDR2: KGHSH, LQKENI. The CDR3 covers 12 residues.

The V gene is TRBV4-1, the J gene TRBJ1-3, with D uncertain. CDR3 length: 18 residues. Trimming took 2 bases from V and 1 from J, leaving 18 bases between them. The V gene's germline CDR1 is MGHRA and CDR2 YSYEKL. CDR3 coding DNA: TGCGCCAGCAGCCAAATATTGGTCGCCACGGAGTCTGGAAACACCATATATTTT. This sequence encodes CASSQILVATESGNTIYF.

The V gene is TRBV10-3, the J gene TRBJ2-5; tentatively, D is TRBD1 (6 bases). Trimming removed 5 bases at V and 2 bases at J, with 12 bases between. In germline, CDR1 is ENHRY, CDR2 SYGVKD. The CDR3 has 14 amino acids. CDR3: CAISRGHNQETQYF. CDR3 sequence (DNA): TGTGCCATCAGTCGGGGACACAATCAAGAGACCCAGTACTTC.